The T cell receptor (beta chain) under discussion was sequenced for a study of cytomegalovirus exposure and HLA in healthy donors. The CDR3 runs to 14 residues. Germline loops: CDR1 LNHDA, CDR2 SQIVND (reference sequence). With 5 bases removed from V and 6 bases from J, the gap between germline ends came to 16 bases. Study outcomes and limitations: Most sequenced TCRs were rare (though some public TCRs occurred in many donors). A later analysis showed that HLA-associated TCR beta chains had undergone more clonal expansion than equally common others.

Researchers ran the PCR with 60 Vbeta and 13 Jbeta primers. Measured with immunoSEQ multiplex PCR; TCRdb has only the in-frame clones, and not every one. In the table there are some 150,000 clones, about 84% of which are singletons. This clone was detected only once. Its antigen remains unidentified. V and J are TRBV19 and TRBJ1-1, with D possibly matching TRBD1 (5 bases). This TCR came from a man in his fifties or sixties in good health and CMV-seronegative. The sequenced sample was PBMCs. As DNA, the CDR3 is TGTGCCAGTAGTGTGACAGAAAGAGTTCCTGAAGCTTTCTTT. Its translation: CASSVTERVPEAFF. Together with reference TRBV19 and TRBJ1-1, the CDR3 gives the full variable domain: DGGITQSPKYLFRKEGQNVTLSCEQNLNHDAMYWYRQDPGQGLRLIYYSQIVNDFQKGDIAEGYSVSREKKESFPLTVTSAQKNPTAFYLCASSVTERVPEAFFGQGTRLTVV.